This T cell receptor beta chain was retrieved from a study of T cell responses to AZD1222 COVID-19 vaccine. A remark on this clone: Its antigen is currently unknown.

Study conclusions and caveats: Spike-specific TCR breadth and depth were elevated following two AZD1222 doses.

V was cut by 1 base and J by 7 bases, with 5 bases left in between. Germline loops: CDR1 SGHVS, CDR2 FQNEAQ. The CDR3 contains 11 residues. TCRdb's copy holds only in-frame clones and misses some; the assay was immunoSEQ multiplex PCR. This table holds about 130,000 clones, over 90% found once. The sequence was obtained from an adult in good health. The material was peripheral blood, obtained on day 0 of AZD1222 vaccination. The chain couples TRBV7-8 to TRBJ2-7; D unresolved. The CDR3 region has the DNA TGTGCCAGCAGCTTAGGTCCAGAGCAGTACTTC. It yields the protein CASSLGPEQYF. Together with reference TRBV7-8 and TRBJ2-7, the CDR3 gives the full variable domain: GAGVSQSPRYKVAKRGQDVALRCDPISGHVSLFWYQQALGQGPEFLTYFQNEAQLDKSGLPSDRFFAERPEGSVSTLKIQRTQQEDSAVYLCASSLGPEQYFGPGTRLTVT.